This is a list of T cell receptor beta chains from one sample in a study of CD8 T cells in ankylosing spondylitis. TCRdb processed the 5' RACE reads anew with MiXCR; each CDR3 protein has one entry. The repertoire holds about 100,000 distinct CDR3 sequences, with roughly 8.8% as singletons. The sequenced sample was blood, either unsorted or a sorted T cell fraction (not recorded which). These TCRs come from a male donor with ankylosing spondylitis or in good health (not recorded which). Both conserved end residues are part of each CDR3. The order of the fields is V gene, D gene, clone size, J gene, CDR3 protein, CDR3 DNA. D genes are given only for firm matches. Size is stated for part of the rows, as once, few or many counts, or as a class when the clone is expanded.

>TRBV7-2|TRBD2|many|TRBJ2-3
CASSLMSGGAQDTQYF
TGTGCCAGCAGCTTAATGAGCGGGGGGGCGCAGGATACGCAGTATTTT
>TRBV5-1|TRBD2|many|TRBJ2-4
CASSYYPGLAGVAKNIQYF
TGCGCCAGCAGCTACTACCCGGGACTAGCGGGGGTAGCCAAAAACATTCAGTACTTC
>TRBV7-2|NA|few|TRBJ1-2
CASSLGRRPYGYTF
TGTGCCAGCAGCTTAGGACGCCGGCCCTATGGCTACACCTTC
>TRBV9|NA|NA|TRBJ2-1
CASSVGVDNEQFF
TGTGCCAGCAGCGTAGGGGTGGACAATGAGCAGTTCTTC
>TRBV5-1|NA|many|TRBJ1-5
CASSATAGGNQPQHF
TGCGCCAGCAGCGCTACTGCAGGGGGCAATCAGCCCCAGCATTTT
>TRBV5-1|TRBD1|NA|TRBJ2-1
CASSDRGDNEQFF
TGCGCCAGCAGCGACAGGGGAGACAATGAGCAGTTCTTC
>TRBV29-1|TRBD2|many|TRBJ2-7
CSVEPSGGGEQYF
TGCAGCGTTGAACCTAGCGGGGGCGGCGAGCAGTACTTC
>TRBV20-1|TRBD1|many|TRBJ2-7
CSARYRDSDYEQYF
TGCAGTGCTAGATACCGGGACAGCGACTACGAGCAGTACTTC
>TRBV14|NA|many|TRBJ1-1
CASSQGRRNTEAFF
TGTGCCAGCAGCCAAGGACGGAGGAACACTGAAGCTTTCTTT
>TRBV7-3|NA|many|TRBJ2-3
CASSLDQAVSTDTQYF
TGTGCCAGCAGCTTAGATCAGGCGGTTAGCACAGATACGCAGTATTTT
>TRBV3-1|NA|many|TRBJ2-5
CASSQENRVQETQYF
TGTGCCAGCAGCCAAGAGAACAGGGTCCAAGAGACCCAGTACTTC
>TRBV12-3/TRBV12-4|NA|many|TRBJ1-3
CASSPVAAYSGNTIYF
TGTGCCAGCAGTCCTGTGGCCGCCTACTCTGGAAACACCATATATTTT
>TRBV24-1|NA|many|TRBJ2-1
CATSDLQGGEQFF
TGTGCCACCAGTGATTTGCAGGGGGGAGAGCAGTTCTTC
>TRBV7-6|TRBD1|many|TRBJ2-7
CASSPAGDRTYEQYF
TGTGCCAGCAGCCCCGCAGGGGACAGGACCTACGAGCAGTACTTC
>TRBV20-1|NA|many|TRBJ2-7
CSARDAGSGGYEQYF
TGCAGTGCTAGAGATGCGGGGTCTGGGGGCTACGAGCAGTACTTC
>TRBV6-2/TRBV6-3|TRBD1|few|TRBJ2-1
CASSYNRDRNNEQFF
TGTGCCAGCAGTTACAATCGGGACAGGAACAATGAGCAGTTCTTC
>TRBV24-1|NA|many|TRBJ1-5
CATSDSDQPQHF
TGTGCCACCAGTGACTCTGATCAGCCCCAGCATTTT
>TRBV5-1|TRBD2|many|TRBJ2-3
CASSQAPPGGYTDTQYF
TGCGCCAGCAGCCAAGCTCCTCCGGGGGGGTACACAGATACGCAGTATTTT
>TRBV20-1|NA|many|TRBJ1-5
CSARDRGGVDRLNQPQHF
TGCAGTGCTAGAGATCGGGGCGGGGTTGACAGGCTAAATCAGCCCCAGCATTTT
>TRBV3-1|NA|many|TRBJ2-2
CASSRQANTGELFF
TGTGCCAGCAGCCGCCAGGCGAACACCGGGGAGCTGTTTTTT
>TRBV4-1|TRBD1|many|TRBJ2-1
CASRPGTGDNYNEQFF
TGCGCCAGCAGACCCGGGACAGGGGATAACTACAATGAGCAGTTCTTC
>TRBV7-8|TRBD1|many|TRBJ2-2
CASSQLPGGTTGELFF
TGTGCCAGCAGCCAGCTCCCAGGGGGAACGACCGGGGAGCTGTTTTTT
>TRBV28|NA|many|TRBJ2-1
CASSLASFTRANEQFF
TGTGCCAGCAGTTTAGCCTCCTTCACTAGGGCCAATGAGCAGTTCTTC
>TRBV21-1|NA|NA|TRBJ2-1
CAPMVLAGGRYNEQFF
TGTGCTCCGATGGTCCTAGCGGGGGGACGCTACAATGAGCAGTTCTTC
>TRBV29-1|NA|many|TRBJ1-4
CSARLARGEKLFF
TGCAGCGCCAGACTCGCCCGGGGGGAAAAACTGTTTTTT
>TRBV9|NA|many|TRBJ2-2
CASTRGGTGELFF
TGTGCCAGCACCAGGGGAGGGACCGGGGAGCTGTTTTTT
>TRBV7-2|NA|few|TRBJ1-4
CASSLVGATNEKLFF
TGTGCCAGCAGCTTAGTCGGGGCCACTAATGAAAAACTGTTTTTT
>TRBV7-2|TRBD1|many|TRBJ1-4
CASSPTTGGFEKLFF
TGTGCCAGCAGCCCAACAACAGGGGGCTTTGAAAAACTGTTTTTT
>TRBV7-9|TRBD1|many|TRBJ1-4
CASSFDRDGNEKLFF
TGTGCCAGCAGCTTCGACAGGGATGGTAATGAAAAACTGTTTTTT
>TRBV11-2|NA|few|TRBJ1-2
CASSLSRGGNYGYTF
TGTGCCAGCAGCTTATCAAGGGGAGGAAACTATGGCTACACCTTC
>TRBV7-9|NA|NA|TRBJ2-7
CASSVRGGFYEQYF
TGTGCCAGCAGCGTCCGAGGAGGGTTCTACGAGCAGTACTTC
>TRBV12-3/TRBV12-4|NA|medium-sized|TRBJ2-5
CASSLDRAETQYF
TGTGCCAGCAGTCTTGACCGGGCAGAGACCCAGTACTTC
>TRBV6-1|TRBD1|NA|TRBJ2-7
CASSERDSAYEQYF
TGTGCCAGCAGTGAACGGGACAGTGCCTACGAGCAGTACTTC
>TRBV7-8|NA|many|TRBJ2-7
CASSSSRVAEAYEQYF
TGTGCCAGCAGCTCTTCCCGGGTAGCGGAAGCCTACGAGCAGTACTTC
>TRBV5-1|TRBD1|many|TRBJ2-2
CASRQLDSGTGPGELFF
TGCGCCAGCAGACAGCTTGATTCCGGGACAGGACCCGGGGAGCTGTTTTTT
>TRBV19|TRBD2|many|TRBJ2-1
CASSALAGGPEEQFF
TGTGCCAGTAGTGCACTAGCGGGGGGGCCTGAAGAGCAGTTCTTC
>TRBV25-1|NA|NA|TRBJ1-4
CASSESTGFEKLFF
TGTGCCAGCAGTGAATCTACGGGATTTGAAAAACTGTTTTTT
>TRBV7-2|TRBD2|NA|TRBJ2-3
CASSRTSGAISDTQYF
TGTGCCAGCAGCCGGACTAGCGGGGCGATATCCGATACGCAGTATTTT
>TRBV6-1|TRBD1|many|TRBJ2-5
CAGQTGTQETQYF
TGTGCCGGCCAGACAGGGACCCAGGAGACCCAGTACTTC
>TRBV15|NA|many|TRBJ2-7
CATSRDGPYEQYF
TGTGCCACCAGCAGAGATGGCCCCTACGAGCAGTACTTC
>TRBV29-1|TRBD1|many|TRBJ2-1
CSVDRQGAYNEQFF
TGCAGCGTTGATAGACAGGGGGCTTACAATGAGCAGTTCTTC
>TRBV6-1|NA|NA|TRBJ2-5
CASSGPTYETQYF
TGTGCCAGCAGTGGGCCCACGTATGAGACCCAGTACTTC